Reported below is one T cell receptor beta chain. Its target is unknown. Losses at the gene ends were 6 bases for V and 0 bases for J; bases not matched to a gene: 2. The CDR3 is 13 amino acids. CDR1 and CDR2 from the germline V gene are DFQATT and SNEGSKA (reference sequence). This specimen comes from a study of post-analysis software for immune sequencing data. Study-wide context: Clinical courses comprised relapsing-remitting, secondary progressive and progressive-relapsing multiple sclerosis.

Researchers reported that TCR beta cDNA libraries carried unique molecular identifiers. In TCRdb, the PCR reads were re-called with MiXCR into one record per CDR3 protein. The table has roughly 620,000 distinct CDR3 sequences, about 40% seen once. Study-wide points: Compared with controls, patients had more of about 5 TRBV segments, including TRBV5-6, TRBV5-1 and TRBV20-1. Multiple sclerosis was associated with a significant reduction in normalized Chao1 diversity relative to controls.

The rearrangement uses TRBV20-1 and TRBJ1-5; the match to TRBD1 covers 7 bases. The source is a girl aged 5-17 years with multiple sclerosis. Sequenced: blood. The DNA for the CDR3 is TGCAGTGCAGGGACAGTTAGCAATCAGCCCCAGCATTTT. Amino acids: CSAGTVSNQPQHF.